The 13 T cell receptor beta chains reported below all come from one sample, sequenced in a study of shared clonotypes between healthy human individuals. The assay was immunoSEQ multiplex PCR, and TCRdb's table has in-frame clones only and misses some. The repertoire holds over 1.4 million clones, with roughly 95% as singletons. Sequencing was performed on naive CD4+ T cells sorted from blood. Subset: CD45RA+ positively selected. Receptors originate from a man aged 25 to 40 in good health.

V usage is TRBV2 and J usage is TRBJ1-5, with D unresolved. The CDR3 loop spans 14 amino acids. The V gene's germline CDR1 is SNHLY and CDR2 FYNNEI. Trimming removed 8 bases from V and 6 bases from J, with 17 bases in between. CDR3 nucleotides: TGTGCCAGCGCCTTGGGGTTGGTGAGTCAGCCCCAGCATTTT. Its translation is CASALGLVSQPQHF.

This chain links TRBV27 with TRBJ1-5; possible D gene TRBD1, 5 bases. This CDR3 is 16 amino acids long. Between the trimmed V and J ends, which lost 2 bases and 0 bases, there was a span of 11 bases. Germline loops: CDR1 MNHEY, CDR2 SMNVEV (reference sequence). Written as DNA, the CDR3 is TGTGCCAGCAGTTTAACGGGGCCCCATAGCAATCAGCCCCAGCATTTT. Protein product: CASSLTGPHSNQPQHF.

As regards this clone: At the DNA level, this CDR3 is encoded by other sequences in the same sample as well. The CDR3 is CASSLRQGDQPQHF. CDR3 nucleotides: TGTGCCAGCAGCCTCAGACAGGGTGACCAGCCCCAGCATTTT. V gene TRBV7-2 combines with J gene TRBJ1-5; 7 positions match TRBD1. The V gene end was trimmed by 5 bases and the J gene end by 7 bases; junction bases not matched to a gene: 8. The germline V gene encodes CDR1 SGHTA and CDR2 FQGNSA. The CDR3 has 14 amino acids.

This chain connects TRBV7-9 to TRBJ2-2; 7 bases align to TRBD1. The CDR3 has 11 residues. Germline V lookup: CDR1 SEHNR, CDR2 FQNEAQ (reference sequence). CDR3 region: CGGQSTGELFF. DNA of the CDR3: TGTGGGGGACAGTCGACCGGGGAGCTGTTTTTT.

The rearrangement uses TRBV25-1 and TRBJ2-1; TRBD2 matches at 7 bases. V gave up 1 base and J gave up 2 bases; unmatched junction bases: 8. Germline V gene lookup returns CDR1 MGHDK and CDR2 SYGVNS. The CDR3 is 17 residues long. CDR3 in amino acids: CASSELSPSGPYNEQFF. In DNA, the CDR3 is TGTGCCAGCAGTGAATTGAGTCCTAGCGGACCCTACAATGAGCAGTTCTTC. Supplemented by reference TRBV25-1 and TRBJ2-1, the full variable domain reads EADIYQTPRYLVIGTGKKITLECSQTMGHDKMYWYQQDPGMELHLIHYSYGVNSTEKGDLSSESTVSRIRTEHFPLTLESARPSHTSQYLCASSELSPSGPYNEQFFGPGTRLTVL.

J is TRBJ2-7 and V is TRBV7-6, with 10 bases lining up with TRBD1. This CDR3 contains 16 residues. The V gene's germline CDR1 is SGHVS and CDR2 FNYEAQ. The junction had 6 bases not matched to a gene; V was cut back by 0 bases and J by 4 bases. CDR3 nucleotides: TGTGCCAGCAGCTTAGCGCACGGACAGGGGGTGTACGAGCAGTACTTC. It codes for CASSLAHGQGVYEQYF.

A single count supports this clone. Other DNA variants within this sample encode the same CDR3. V and J are TRBV28 and TRBJ1-1; TRBD1 agrees at 7 bases. The V gene's germline CDR1 is MDHEN and CDR2 SYDVKM. Unmatched junction bases numbered 1, after V lost 2 bases and J lost 1 base. The CDR3 has 14 amino acids. The CDR3 nucleotides read TGTGCCAGCAGTTTAGGGACAGAGAACACTGAAGCTTTCTTT. It translates to CASSLGTENTEAFF.

The chain combines TRBV7-2 with TRBJ1-2; TRBD1 matches at 7 bases. The germline V gene encodes CDR1 SGHTA and CDR2 FQGNSA. The J segment lost 8 bases and the V segment lost 0 bases, leaving 6 bases of the junction unmatched. This CDR3 spans 14 amino acids. The CDR3 spells CASSLAGQQAGYTF. The DNA for the CDR3 is TGTGCCAGCAGCTTAGCGGGACAGCAAGCGGGCTACACCTTC.

The CDR3 coding sequence is TGCAGTGCTAGGATCCTCGAGCAGTACTTC. Protein sequence: CSARILEQYF. The J gene is TRBJ2-7, the V gene TRBV20-1; D is unclear. V was shortened by 3 bases and J by 6 bases, with 6 bases between the two germline ends. Germline V gene lookup returns CDR1 DFQATT and CDR2 SNEGSKA (reference sequence). The CDR3 totals 10 residues.

The V call is TRBV18, the J call TRBJ2-1; maybe TRBD2 (5 bases). The ends were cut back, 2 bases at V and 8 bases at J, with 10 bases in the middle. The V gene's germline CDR1 is KGHSH and CDR2 LQKENI. The CDR3 totals 13 residues. CDR3 region: CASSPGLADEQFF. CDR3 DNA sequence: TGTGCCAGCTCACCAGGGCTAGCCGATGAGCAGTTCTTC.

The chain employs TRBV7-2 and TRBJ2-3, with 10 bases that match TRBD2. The CDR3 extends over 15 amino acids. Germline CDR1 and CDR2: SGHTA and FQGNSA. The V gene end was trimmed by 5 bases and the J gene end by 2 bases; junction bases not matched to a gene: 4. CDR3 region: CASSALAGITDTQYF. Written as DNA, the CDR3 is TGTGCCAGCAGCGCACTAGCGGGAATCACAGATACGCAGTATTTT.

This chain connects TRBV10-2 to TRBJ2-7; TRBD2 matches 11 bases. With V trimmed by 6 bases and J by 2 bases, 6 bases remained unmatched. This CDR3 comprises 15 residues. Germline V gene lookup returns CDR1 WSHSY and CDR2 SAAADI. The CDR3 is CASRETSGSTYEQYF. CDR3 coding DNA: TGCGCCAGCAGGGAAACTAGCGGGAGTACCTACGAGCAGTACTTC.

V gene TRBV9 combines with J gene TRBJ1-2, with D possibly TRBD1 on 6 matching bases. Trimming removed 3 bases from V and 1 base from J, with 13 bases in between. The germline gives CDR1 SGDLS, CDR2 YYNGEE. The CDR3 sequence is 15 residues long. The CDR3: CASSETIQGNYGYTF. As DNA, the CDR3 is TGTGCCAGCAGCGAAACGATACAGGGTAACTATGGCTACACCTTC.